Listed here are 27 T cell receptor beta chains from one sample, sequenced in a study of blood T cell repertoires in COVID-19. Assay used: immunoSEQ multiplex PCR; TCRdb lists only in-frame clones, some missing. This sample carries some 300,000 clones, 70% to 90% of them seen once, and the ten largest clones take roughly 7%. Sequenced material: peripheral blood. The source is a woman younger than 45 who had recovered from COVID-19.

CDR3 region: CASSSDSNQPQHF. The CDR3 DNA reads TGCGCCAGCAGCTCAGATAGCAATCAGCCCCAGCATTTT. This chain uses TRBV5-1 with TRBJ1-5; no clear D. V dropped 3 bases and J dropped 0 bases, with 4 bases sitting between them. This CDR3 is 13 amino acids long. Germline V CDR1 and CDR2: SGHRS, YFSETQ.

The chain couples TRBV5-1 to TRBJ2-3; 8 positions agree with TRBD1. Germline loops: CDR1 SGHRS, CDR2 YFSETQ. The V segment lost 6 bases and the J segment 1 base; nucleotides outside the gene matches: 10. The CDR3 is 16 amino acids. DNA for the CDR3: TGCGCCAGCACATACGCGCCGGGACAGGGCACAGATACGCAGTATTTT. Translated: CASTYAPGQGTDTQYF.

The rearrangement uses TRBV9 and TRBJ2-7, with 8 positions matching TRBD1. This CDR3 contains 14 residues. Per the germline V gene, CDR1 is SGDLS and CDR2 is YYNGEE. V shed 2 bases, J shed 2 bases, and the junction held 3 bases outside the gene matches. CDR3 sequence (DNA): TGTGCCAGCAGCGTGACAGGGGACACCTACGAGCAGTACTTC. Amino acid sequence: CASSVTGDTYEQYF.

The rearrangement links TRBV6-1 to TRBJ2-5; 12 bases fit TRBD2. J gave up 7 bases and V 2 bases, and 5 bases lay outside the gene matches. The CDR3 is 15 amino acids. The germline gives CDR1 MNHNS, CDR2 SASEGT. The CDR3 DNA reads TGTGCCAGCAGTGAACTAGCGGGGGGGCCAGGGACCCAGTACTTC. This codes for CASSELAGGPGTQYF.

The rearrangement links TRBV5-1 to TRBJ2-2, with D possibly TRBD2 on 5 matching bases. Per the germline V gene, CDR1 is SGHRS and CDR2 is YFSETQ. Trimming removed 4 bases from V and 7 bases from J, with 17 bases in between. CDR3 length: 15 residues. The CDR3 region has the DNA TGCGCCAGCAGCATCCAGACTACAATTAACGGGGAGCTGTTTTTT. Translated: CASSIQTTINGELFF. The full variable domain, completed using reference TRBV5-1 and TRBJ2-2, is KAGVTQTPRYLIKTRGQQVTLSCSPISGHRSVSWYQQTPGQGLQFLFEYFSETQRNKGNFPGRFSGRQFSNSRSEMNVSTLELGDSALYLCASSIQTTINGELFFGEGSRLTVL.

The chain is built from TRBV6-5 and TRBJ1-1, with D maybe TRBD1 (5 bases). Germline values: CDR1 MNHEY, CDR2 SVGAGI. The germline V and J ends were trimmed by 8 bases and 8 bases, with 9 bases remaining between them. The length of the CDR3 is 10 residues. This CDR3 is CASQGNEAFF. CDR3 nucleotide sequence: TGTGCCAGCCAGGGAAACGAAGCTTTCTTT.

This chain uses TRBV13 with TRBJ2-7, with 9 bases fitting TRBD2. After removal of 0 bases from V and 5 bases from J, the junction contained 2 bases not matched to a gene. The CDR3 runs 14 residues. Looked up from germline, CDR1 is PRHDT and CDR2 is FYEKMQ (reference sequence). The DNA of the CDR3 is TGTGCCAGCAGCTTAGGGCTAGCGGGACACGAGCAGTACTTC. It codes for CASSLGLAGHEQYF.

The chain recombines TRBV6-2 or TRBV6-3 with TRBJ2-5; D remains ambiguous. V lost 5 bases and J lost 1, with 11 bases in between. CDR1 MNHEY and CDR2 SVGEGT come from the germline V gene. This CDR3 is built from 14 residues. CDR3 sequence reads: CASSDTAIQETQYF. CDR3 sequence (DNA): TGTGCCAGCAGTGACACAGCCATCCAAGAGACCCAGTACTTC.

The chain combines TRBV14 with TRBJ2-5; 10 positions match TRBD1. Germline CDR1 is SGHDN and CDR2 is FVKESK. V shed 0 bases, J shed 2 bases, and the junction held 0 bases outside the gene matches. There are 15 residues in the CDR3. DNA of the CDR3: TGTGCCAGCAGCCAAGAGGACAGGGGGCAAGAGACCCAGTACTTC. Its protein is CASSQEDRGQETQYF.

J is TRBJ1-1 and V is TRBV25-1, with D unresolved. The CDR3 has 12 amino acids. The V and J ends lost 5 bases and 8 bases respectively, with 12 bases between them. CDR1 and CDR2 (germline): MGHDK, SYGVNS. The CDR3 reads CASSSGRGEAFF. The CDR3 nucleotides read TGTGCCAGCAGTTCCGGACGGGGAGAAGCTTTCTTT.

The chain carries TRBV11-2 and TRBJ2-1; D unresolved. CDR3 length equals 13 residues. From germline, CDR1 is SGHAT and CDR2 FQNNGV. V was pared by 2 bases and J by 7 bases, with 9 bases between. The CDR3 loop reads CASSLQVWNEQFF. DNA of the CDR3: TGTGCCAGCAGCTTACAGGTTTGGAATGAGCAGTTCTTC. The full variable domain, completed using reference TRBV11-2 and TRBJ2-1, is EAGVAQSPRYKIIEKRQSVAFWCNPISGHATLYWYQQILGQGPKLLIQFQNNGVVDDSQLPKDRFSAERLKGVDSTLKIQPAKLEDSAVYLCASSLQVWNEQFFGPGTRLTVL.

V gene TRBV3-1 (or the pseudogene TRBV3-2) combines with J gene TRBJ1-2; D gene ambiguous. V lost 1 base and J lost 6, with 12 bases in between. Germline assignment: CDR1 LGHDT and CDR2 YNNKEL (reference sequence). This CDR3 is built from 14 residues. CDR3 protein: CASSQVVGRNGYTF. Written as DNA, the CDR3 is TGTGCCAGCAGCCAAGTAGTGGGGAGAAATGGCTACACCTTC.

The CDR3 sequence: CAWDRGSYEQYF. The CDR3 nucleotides read TGTGCCTGGGACAGGGGAAGCTACGAGCAGTACTTC. The chain carries TRBV30 and TRBJ2-7; 8 nucleotides align to TRBD1. Germline values: CDR1 GTSNPN, CDR2 SVGIG (reference sequence). This CDR3 has 12 amino acids. V shed 5 bases and J 3 bases; nucleotides not matched to a gene: 3. The full variable domain, its missing parts supplied by reference TRBV30 and TRBJ2-7, is SQTIHQWPATLVQPVGSPLSLECTVEGTSNPNLYWYRQAAGRGLQLLFYSVGIGQISSEVPQNLSASRPQDRQFILSSKKLLLSDSGFYLCAWDRGSYEQYFGPGTRLTVT.

The V gene is TRBV9, the J gene TRBJ2-5, with D tentatively TRBD1 (5 bases). CDR3 length: 13 residues. Trimming removed 0 bases at V and 4 bases at J, with 7 bases between. Germline CDR1 is SGDLS and CDR2 is YYNGEE. CDR3 loop: CASSVAQGETQYF. CDR3 nucleotides: TGTGCCAGCAGCGTAGCTCAGGGAGAGACCCAGTACTTC.

The chain uses TRBV6-5 and TRBJ1-1, with D unclear. In germline, CDR1 is MNHEY, CDR2 SVGAGI. Trimming left V 2 bases short and J 7 bases short, with 8 bases between. CDR3 size: 12 residues. The CDR3 sequence: CASSYGSNEAFF. The CDR3 DNA follows: TGTGCCAGCAGTTACGGCAGTAATGAAGCTTTCTTT.

The gene calls are TRBV5-1 and TRBJ2-7, with TRBD2 matching 12 bases. This CDR3 comprises 16 residues. V lost 3 bases, J lost 4 bases, and 8 bases stayed unmatched. Germline V lookup: CDR1 SGHRS, CDR2 YFSETQ. The DNA of the CDR3 is TGCGCCAGCAGCTCAGGACTAGCGGGGACTAATTACGAGCAGTACTTC. This translates into CASSSGLAGTNYEQYF.

The CDR3: CASSPRAGLSNQPQHF. The CDR3 DNA reads TGTGCCAGCTCACCAAGGGCAGGGTTAAGCAATCAGCCCCAGCATTTT. This chain links TRBV18 with TRBJ1-5; a weak D match, TRBD1 (5 bases). V was pared by 2 bases and J by 1 base, with 12 bases between. The CDR3 has 16 amino acids. Per germline, CDR1 KGHSH and CDR2 LQKENI.

J is TRBJ1-1 and V is TRBV30; 8 bases line up with TRBD1. The length of the CDR3 is 15 residues. V shed 2 bases and J 2 bases; nucleotides not matched to a gene: 7. Germline V lookup: CDR1 GTSNPN, CDR2 SVGIG (reference sequence). The CDR3 DNA reads TGTGCCTGGAGTAAGGACAGGGAGGCAAACACTGAAGCTTTCTTT. Amino acids: CAWSKDREANTEAFF.

The chain joins TRBV7-9 to TRBJ1-2; 8 positions match TRBD1. Germline assignment: CDR1 SEHNR and CDR2 FQNEAQ (reference sequence). Trimming removed 5 bases from V and 8 bases from J; junction bases left unmatched: 16. The CDR3 has 16 residues. The CDR3 protein is CASSEGGQGVEWGYTF. The CDR3, as DNA: TGTGCCAGCAGCGAGGGAGGACAGGGCGTAGAATGGGGCTACACCTTC.

The rearrangement uses TRBV27 and TRBJ1-5; tentative D call: TRBD1 (5 bases). CDR1 and CDR2 (germline): MNHEY, SMNVEV (reference sequence). Trimming took 4 bases from V and 7 from J, leaving 23 bases between them. The CDR3 is 17 amino acids. The CDR3 here is CASSSIPLGGGGQPQHF. The DNA for the CDR3 is TGTGCCAGCAGTTCAATCCCACTTGGCGGGGGTGGACAGCCCCAGCATTTT.

This chain uses TRBV5-1 with TRBJ1-1; D may be TRBD1 (5 bases). V shed 0 bases and J shed 4 bases, with 10 bases lying between them. CDR1 and CDR2 from the germline V gene are SGHRS and YFSETQ. The CDR3 spans 14 residues. CDR3 coding DNA: TGCGCCAGCAGCTTGGTCCAGGGCAGCACTGAAGCTTTCTTT. Its translation is CASSLVQGSTEAFF.

V usage is TRBV9 and J usage is TRBJ2-1; 11 bases fit TRBD2. CDR1 SGDLS and CDR2 YYNGEE come from the germline V gene. CDR3 length: 15 residues. V shed 4 bases, J shed 4 bases, and the junction held 4 bases outside the gene matches. This CDR3 is CASSPRLAGYNEQFF. CDR3 DNA sequence: TGTGCCAGCAGCCCACGACTAGCGGGATACAATGAGCAGTTCTTC.

This clone was recorded once. In nucleotides, the CDR3 is TGTGCCAGCAGCCAAGATTCGCACCGCGTCTACGAGCAGTACTTC. It translates to CASSQDSHRVYEQYF. The chain couples TRBV3-1 (or the pseudogene TRBV3-2) to TRBJ2-7; D is ambiguous. The CDR3 covers 15 residues. Germline CDR1 reads LGHDT; CDR2 reads YNNKEL (reference sequence). The ends were cut back, 0 bases at V and 3 bases at J, with 12 bases in the middle.

This chain's CDR3 is CASSLSLHSSYNEQFF. The CDR3 DNA follows: TGTGCCAGCAGCTTAAGTCTCCACAGCTCCTACAATGAGCAGTTCTTC. The genes are TRBV7-9 and TRBJ2-1; no definite D call. In germline, CDR1 is SEHNR, CDR2 FQNEAQ (reference sequence). V lost 2 bases, J lost 0 bases, and 11 bases lay in between. The CDR3 covers 16 residues.

The chain employs TRBV9 and TRBJ2-1; TRBD2 might be the D (7 bases). Germline-derived CDR1 and CDR2 are SGDLS and YYNGEE. This CDR3 contains 14 residues. V lost 4 bases, J lost 9 bases, and 17 bases lay in between. The CDR3 coding sequence is TGTGCCAGCAGCCATGAGATGGGAGGGGGTGAGCAGTTCTTC. Translation gives CASSHEMGGGEQFF.

The rearrangement uses TRBV5-1 and TRBJ1-2; D gene uncertain. The V end lost 0 bases, the J end lost 0 bases, and 15 bases lay between the germline ends. Germline CDR1 and CDR2: SGHRS and YFSETQ. The CDR3 consists of 17 residues. CDR3 sequence: CASSLAGDPVPNYGYTF. Written as DNA, the CDR3 is TGCGCCAGCAGCTTGGCCGGGGATCCAGTGCCTAACTATGGCTACACCTTC.

The CDR3 DNA sequence: TGTGCCAGCAGCGTAGGGCCCAGGTCGGGGGTCGGAAACACCATATATTTT. This translates into CASSVGPRSGVGNTIYF. The V call is TRBV9, the J call TRBJ1-3; a weak D match, TRBD1 (5 bases). The CDR3 extends over 17 amino acids. Germline V gene lookup returns CDR1 SGDLS and CDR2 YYNGEE. V was clipped by 0 bases and J by 4 bases, with 17 bases between them.